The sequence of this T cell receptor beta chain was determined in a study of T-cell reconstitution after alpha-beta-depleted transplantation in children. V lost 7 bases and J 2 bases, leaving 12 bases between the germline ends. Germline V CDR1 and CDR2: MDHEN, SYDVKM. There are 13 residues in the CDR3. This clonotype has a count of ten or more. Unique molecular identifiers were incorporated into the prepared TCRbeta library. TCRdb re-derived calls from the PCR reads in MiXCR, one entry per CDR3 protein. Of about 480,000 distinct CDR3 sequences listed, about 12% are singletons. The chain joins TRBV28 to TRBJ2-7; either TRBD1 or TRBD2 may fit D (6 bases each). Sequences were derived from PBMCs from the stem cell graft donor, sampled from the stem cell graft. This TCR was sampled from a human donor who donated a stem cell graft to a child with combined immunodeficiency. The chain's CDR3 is CASTRGGTYEQYF. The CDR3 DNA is TGTGCCAGCACGCGAGGGGGGACCTACGAGCAGTACTTC. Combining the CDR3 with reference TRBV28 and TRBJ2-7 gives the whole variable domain DVKVTQSSRYLVKRTGEKVFLECVQDMDHENMFWYRQDPGLGLRLIYFSYDVKMKEKGDIPEGYSVSREKKERFSLILESASTNQTSMYLCASTRGGTYEQYFGPGTRLTVT.